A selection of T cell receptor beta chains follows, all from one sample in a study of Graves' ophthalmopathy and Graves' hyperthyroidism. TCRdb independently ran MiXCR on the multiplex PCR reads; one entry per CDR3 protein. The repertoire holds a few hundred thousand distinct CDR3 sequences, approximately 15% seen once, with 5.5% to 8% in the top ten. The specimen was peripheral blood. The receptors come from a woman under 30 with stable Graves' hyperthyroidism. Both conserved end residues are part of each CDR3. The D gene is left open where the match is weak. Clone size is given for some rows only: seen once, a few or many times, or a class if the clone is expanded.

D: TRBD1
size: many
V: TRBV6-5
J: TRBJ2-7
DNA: TGTGCCAGCAGTTATTCCCCGACAGGGGACTACGAGCAGTACTTC
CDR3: CASSYSPTGDYEQYF

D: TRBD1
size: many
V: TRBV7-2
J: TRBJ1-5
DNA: TGTGCCAGCAGCTTTCGACAGGGGTGGGATCAGCCCCAGCATTTT
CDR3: CASSFRQGWDQPQHF

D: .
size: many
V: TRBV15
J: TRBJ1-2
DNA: TGTGCCACCAGCAGAGAGACGACGAGGGACAACTACACCTTC
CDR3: CATSRETTRDNYTF

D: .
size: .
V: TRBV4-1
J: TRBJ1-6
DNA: TGCGCCAGCAGCCCGGGCAGACAAGGCTATAATTCACCCCTCCACTTT
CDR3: CASSPGRQGYNSPLHF

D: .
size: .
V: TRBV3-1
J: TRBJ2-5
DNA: TGTGCCAGCAGCCAATTTGCCAAAGAGACCCAGTACTTC
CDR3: CASSQFAKETQYF

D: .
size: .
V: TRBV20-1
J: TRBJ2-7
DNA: TGCAGTGCTCCCCTGACGCAAACCTACGAGCAGTACTTC
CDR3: CSAPLTQTYEQYF

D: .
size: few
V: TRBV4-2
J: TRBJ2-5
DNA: TGTGCCAGCAGCCAAGATGTCGAGACCCTGTACTTC
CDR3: CASSQDVETLYF

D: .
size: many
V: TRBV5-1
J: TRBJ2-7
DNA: TGCGCCAGCAGCGGGGCTGAGGGGCCCTACGAGCAGTACTTC
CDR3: CASSGAEGPYEQYF

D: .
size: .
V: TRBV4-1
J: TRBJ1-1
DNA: TGCGCCAGCAGCCAAGTTGGTGACTACACTGAAGCTTTCTTT
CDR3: CASSQVGDYTEAFF

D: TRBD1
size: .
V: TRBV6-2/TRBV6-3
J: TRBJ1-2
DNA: TGTGCCAGCCTAGGGACAGGCTATGGCTACACCTTC
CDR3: CASLGTGYGYTF

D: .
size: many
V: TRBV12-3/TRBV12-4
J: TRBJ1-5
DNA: TGTGCCAGCAGTTTCTGGGGGCTTAACCAGCCCCAGCATTTT
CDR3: CASSFWGLNQPQHF

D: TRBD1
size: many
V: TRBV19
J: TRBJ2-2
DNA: TGTGCCAGCCACCGGGACAGGGAGTCCGGGGAGCTGTTTTTT
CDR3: CASHRDRESGELFF

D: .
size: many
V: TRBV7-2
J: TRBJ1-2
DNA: TGTGCCAGCAGCTTAAGGGGAGGTGATCCAACCGGGTCTGGCTACACCTTC
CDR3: CASSLRGGDPTGSGYTF

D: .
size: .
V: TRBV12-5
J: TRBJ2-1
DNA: TGTGCTAGTGGTTTGGTACCTCAGATCAGGCCCAATGAGCAGTTCTTC
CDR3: CASGLVPQIRPNEQFF

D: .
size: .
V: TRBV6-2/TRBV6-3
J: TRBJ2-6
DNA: TGTGCCATTACGGACCGGAACTCTGGGGCCAACGTCCTGACTTTC
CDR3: CAITDRNSGANVLTF

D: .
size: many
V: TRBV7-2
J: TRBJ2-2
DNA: TGTGCCAGCATGAGGTCCGCGAACACCGGGGAGCTGTTTTTT
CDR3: CASMRSANTGELFF

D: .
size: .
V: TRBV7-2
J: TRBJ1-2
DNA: TGTGCCAGCAGTTCGACAGAGCGGAATGGCTACACCTTC
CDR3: CASSSTERNGYTF

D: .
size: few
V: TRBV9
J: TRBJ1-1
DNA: TGTGCCAGCAGCGTAGGTGGCAGGGCTAACACTGAAGCTTTCTTT
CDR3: CASSVGGRANTEAFF

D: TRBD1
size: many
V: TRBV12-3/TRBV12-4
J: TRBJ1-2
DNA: TGTGCCAGCAGTTCGGGGCAGGGGGGCGCCTATGGCTACACCTTC
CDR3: CASSSGQGGAYGYTF

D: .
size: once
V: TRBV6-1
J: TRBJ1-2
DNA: TGTGCCAGCACCCCCCAACGCCCAGGACAGACCCCCTATGGCTACACCTTC
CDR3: CASTPQRPGQTPYGYTF

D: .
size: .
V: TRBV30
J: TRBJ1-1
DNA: TGTGCCTGGAGTGTACAGGTCAGCACTGAAGCTTTCTTT
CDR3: CAWSVQVSTEAFF

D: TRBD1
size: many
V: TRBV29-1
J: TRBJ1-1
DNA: TGCAGCTCAAATCAGGGGGGCATGAACACTGAAGCTTTCTTT
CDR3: CSSNQGGMNTEAFF

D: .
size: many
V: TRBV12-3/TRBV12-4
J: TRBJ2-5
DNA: TGTGCCAGCAGGACGGGGCGAGAGACCCAGTACTTC
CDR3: CASRTGRETQYF

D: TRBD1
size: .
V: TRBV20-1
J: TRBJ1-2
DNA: TGCAGTGCTAGAGGCGGGACAGAGGACCTTTGGGGCTATGGCTACACCTTC
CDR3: CSARGGTEDLWGYGYTF

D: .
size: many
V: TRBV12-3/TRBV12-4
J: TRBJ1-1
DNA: TGTGCCAGCACCCTGGTGGGGGCGGCTTTCTTT
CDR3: CASTLVGAAFF

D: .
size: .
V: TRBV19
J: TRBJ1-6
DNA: TGTGCCAGTAGTATAAAGGGGGGACCTCCGGAGAGAACCCTCCACTTT
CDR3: CASSIKGGPPERTLHF

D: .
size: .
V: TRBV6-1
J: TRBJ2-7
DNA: TGTGCCGGCAAGGTGGGCAGGGGCTGGAACGAGCAGTACTTC
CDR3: CAGKVGRGWNEQYF

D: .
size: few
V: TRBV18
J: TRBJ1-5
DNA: TGTGCCAGCTCACCGAACAGGGCCCCGGATCAGCCCCAGCATTTT
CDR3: CASSPNRAPDQPQHF

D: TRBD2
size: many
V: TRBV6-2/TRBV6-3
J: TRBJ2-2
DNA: TGTGCCAGCAGTTACTCCCCTAGCGGGGGGCCGGGGACCGGGGAGCTGTTTTTT
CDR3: CASSYSPSGGPGTGELFF

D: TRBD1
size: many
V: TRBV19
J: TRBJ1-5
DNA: TGTGCCAGTAGTATAGTAGACAGGGGTGGCCAGCCCCAGCATTTT
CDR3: CASSIVDRGGQPQHF

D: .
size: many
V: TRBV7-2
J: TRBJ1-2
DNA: TGTGCCAGCAGCACCCGAATTGGCTACACCTTC
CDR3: CASSTRIGYTF

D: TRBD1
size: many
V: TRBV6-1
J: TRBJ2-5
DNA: TGTGCCAGCAGTGACCGGGACAGGGTGAACCAGTACTTC
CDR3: CASSDRDRVNQYF

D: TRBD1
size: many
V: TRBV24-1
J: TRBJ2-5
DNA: TGTGCCACCAGTGATAGTAAGGGGGCCGGGGAGACCCAGTACTTC
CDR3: CATSDSKGAGETQYF

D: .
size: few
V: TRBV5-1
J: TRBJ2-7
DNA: TGCGCCAGCAGCGAAATACAGGACTACGAGCAGTACTTC
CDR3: CASSEIQDYEQYF

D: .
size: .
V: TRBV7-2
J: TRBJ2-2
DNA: TGTGCCAGCACCGACCCGAACACCGGGGAGCTGTTTTTT
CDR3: CASTDPNTGELFF

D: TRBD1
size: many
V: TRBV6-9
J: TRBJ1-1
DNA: TGTGCCAGCAGCTCCCCGCGGACAGGGAACACTGAAGCTTTCTTT
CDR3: CASSSPRTGNTEAFF

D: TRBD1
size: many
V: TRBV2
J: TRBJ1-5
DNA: TGTGCCAGCAGGGGAGGACAGGGGGCAGGTCAGCCCCAGCATTTT
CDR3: CASRGGQGAGQPQHF

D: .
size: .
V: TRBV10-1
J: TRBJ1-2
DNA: TGCGCCAGCAGTGAGACAGGGTGGTACGGCTACACCTTC
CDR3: CASSETGWYGYTF

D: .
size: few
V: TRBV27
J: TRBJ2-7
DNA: TGTGCCAGCAGTTTGCGTGCAAAACATTCTCGCTTGTACGAGCAGTACTTC
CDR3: CASSLRAKHSRLYEQYF

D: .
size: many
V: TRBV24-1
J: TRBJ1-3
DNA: TGTGCCACCAGTGAAGAGGGCTACCCTGGAAACACCATATATTTT
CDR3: CATSEEGYPGNTIYF

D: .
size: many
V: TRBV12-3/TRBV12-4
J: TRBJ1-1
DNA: TGTGCCAGCAGTTTACGGTCGAACACTGAAGCTTTCTTT
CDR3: CASSLRSNTEAFF

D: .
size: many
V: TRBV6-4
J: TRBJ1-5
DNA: TGTGCCAGCAGTGAGGGGCCAGGGCAGCCCCAGCATTTT
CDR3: CASSEGPGQPQHF

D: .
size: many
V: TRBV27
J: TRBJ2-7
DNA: TGTGCCAGCAGTTTATACTCCCATACCAAAGGGACTTACGAGCAGTACTTC
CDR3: CASSLYSHTKGTYEQYF

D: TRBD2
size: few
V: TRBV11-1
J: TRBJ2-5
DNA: TGTGCCAGCAGCTTACCGTCCCCGACTAGCGGGGAATACCAAGAGACCCAGTACTTC
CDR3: CASSLPSPTSGEYQETQYF

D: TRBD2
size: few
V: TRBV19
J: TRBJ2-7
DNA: TGTGCCAGTAGAACGGGACTAGCGGGACAGGACGAGCAGTACTTC
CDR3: CASRTGLAGQDEQYF

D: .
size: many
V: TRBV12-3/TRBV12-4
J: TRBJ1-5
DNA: TGTGCCAGCAGTTTAGGCGGTCCGACTGGGCCCCAGCATTTT
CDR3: CASSLGGPTGPQHF

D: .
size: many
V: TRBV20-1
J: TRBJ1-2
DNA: TGCAGTGCTAGAGACCCCCGTGTAGGGAAGGATGGCTACACCTTC
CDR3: CSARDPRVGKDGYTF

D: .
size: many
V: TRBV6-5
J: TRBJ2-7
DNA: TGTGCCACCAAATTCAGGGTATCCGCCCACGAGCAGTACTTC
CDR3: CATKFRVSAHEQYF

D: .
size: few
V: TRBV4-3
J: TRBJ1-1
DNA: TGCGCCAGCAGCCAAGTCCAGAACACTGAAGCTTTCTTT
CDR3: CASSQVQNTEAFF

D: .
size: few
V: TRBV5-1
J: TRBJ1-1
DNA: TGCGCCAGCAGCTTGGTATCTACAGCTATACCGGGCCGGAACACTGAAGCTTTCTTT
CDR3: CASSLVSTAIPGRNTEAFF

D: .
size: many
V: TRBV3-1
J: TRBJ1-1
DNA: TGTGCCAGCAGCTCCTGGGACACTGAAGCTTTCTTT
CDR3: CASSSWDTEAFF

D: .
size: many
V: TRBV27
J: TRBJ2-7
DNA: TGTGCCAGCAGTCCCAGGGGGGGTGGTTACGAGCAGTACTTC
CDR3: CASSPRGGGYEQYF

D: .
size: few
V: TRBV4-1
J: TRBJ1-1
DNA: TGCGCCAGCAGCCAACCCCCGGGAGCCTCTCGCTTGAACACTGAAGCTTTCTTT
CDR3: CASSQPPGASRLNTEAFF

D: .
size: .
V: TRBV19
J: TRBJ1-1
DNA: TGTGCCAGTAGTACTGCTTGGTGGACCCGGTACGGTTCCACTGAAGCTTTCTTT
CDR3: CASSTAWWTRYGSTEAFF

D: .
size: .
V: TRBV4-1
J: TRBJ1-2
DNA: TGCGCCAGCAGCTCCTCTGGGGTTGGCTACACCTTC
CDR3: CASSSSGVGYTF

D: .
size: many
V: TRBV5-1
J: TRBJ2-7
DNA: TGCGCCAGCAGCCCGGAACGGTACGAGCAGTACTTC
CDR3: CASSPERYEQYF

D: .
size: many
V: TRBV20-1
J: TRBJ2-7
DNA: TGCAGTGCTCGGGAGCAGTACTTC
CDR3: CSAREQYF